These 12 T cell receptor beta chains came from one sample sequenced in a study of blood T cell repertoires in COVID-19. Assay: immunoSEQ multiplex PCR; the TCRdb copy retains only in-frame clones and omits some. The table lists over 65,000 clones, roughly 90% of them singletons. The material sequenced was peripheral blood. The receptor set was obtained from a human donor in a cohort sampled during active COVID-19.

The chain links TRBV2 to TRBJ1-4; D uncertain. Deletions cut 7 bases from V and 6 bases from J, with 9 bases between. Per the germline V gene, CDR1 is SNHLY and CDR2 is FYNNEI. This CDR3 contains 12 residues. CDR3 bases: TGTGCCAGCAACCGGGTAGATGAAAAACTGTTTTTT. Amino acid sequence: CASNRVDEKLFF.

The chain employs TRBV18 and TRBJ1-5, with TRBD1 matching 7 bases. In germline, CDR1 is KGHSH, CDR2 LQKENI. The CDR3 has 15 amino acids. V was clipped by 8 bases and J by 0 bases; unmatched bases: 7. The CDR3 bases are TGTGCCAGCCCCATAACAGGGGTTAGCAATCAGCCCCAGCATTTT. It yields the protein CASPITGVSNQPQHF.

V and J are TRBV24-1 and TRBJ2-1; TRBD2 matches at 11 bases. The germline V gene has CDR1 KGHDR and CDR2 SFDVKD. V lost 4 bases, J lost 4 bases, and 5 bases stayed unmatched. CDR3 size: 16 residues. The CDR3 DNA follows: TGTGCCACCAGTGACCCGACTAGCGGGGCTTACAATGAGCAGTTCTTC. Translated: CATSDPTSGAYNEQFF.

The J gene is TRBJ2-7, the V gene TRBV7-9; TRBD2 matches at 8 bases. V was clipped by 5 bases and J by 0 bases; unmatched bases: 9. This CDR3 spans 16 amino acids. Germline loops: CDR1 SEHNR, CDR2 FQNEAQ (reference sequence). CDR3 loop: CASSPTGGASSYEQYF. CDR3 bases: TGTGCCAGCAGCCCAACGGGGGGGGCCAGCTCCTACGAGCAGTACTTC.

CDR3: CASSRDRRGGYTF. The CDR3 bases are TGTGCCAGCAGCCGAGACAGGCGGGGTGGCTACACCTTC. The chain recombines TRBV7-8 with TRBJ1-2, with D tentatively TRBD1 (6 bases). Per germline, CDR1 SGHVS and CDR2 FQNEAQ. The CDR3 totals 13 residues. Trimming left V 5 bases short and J 7 bases short, with 14 bases between.

This chain connects TRBV5-1 to TRBJ1-4; 8 positions agree with TRBD1. The V and J ends lost 5 bases and 7 bases, in that order; junction bases with no gene match: 16. This CDR3 has 17 amino acids. CDR1 SGHRS and CDR2 YFSETQ come from the germline V gene. Here the CDR3 DNA reads TGCGCCAGCAGACCAACCCCCGCGGACAGGGCTGGTGAAAAACTGTTTTTT. This codes for CASRPTPADRAGEKLFF.

This chain uses TRBV5-1 with TRBJ2-2, with TRBD1 as a possible D gene (6 bases). CDR1 SGHRS and CDR2 YFSETQ come from the germline V gene. This CDR3 is built from 15 residues. V lost 5 bases and J 6 bases, leaving 17 bases between the germline ends. In DNA form, the CDR3 reads TGCGCCAGCAGAGCAGCAGGGGCGGTCGCCGGGGAGCTGTTTTTT. This translates into CASRAAGAVAGELFF.

This clone occurred a few times. The chain recombines TRBV5-8 with TRBJ2-3, with 11 bases aligning to TRBD2. CDR3 length: 16 amino acids. CDR1 SGHTS and CDR2 YDEGEE come from the germline V gene. The trim removed 0 bases at V and 5 bases at J, leaving 5 bases unmatched. CDR3 bases: TGTGCCAGCAGCTTGGAGGCTAGCGGGGGGAAAGATACGCAGTATTTT. It codes for CASSLEASGGKDTQYF.

The genes are TRBV7-2 and TRBJ2-2, with 10 bases identical to TRBD2. The CDR3 is 17 amino acids. The ends lost 4 bases at V and 5 bases at J; junction bases unmatched: 10. Germline V gene data show CDR1 as SGHTA and CDR2 as FQGNSA. This CDR3 is CASSSKPLAGDTGELFF. The CDR3 nucleotides read TGTGCCAGCAGCTCCAAACCCCTAGCGGGGGATACCGGGGAGCTGTTTTTT. Combining the CDR3 with reference TRBV7-2 and TRBJ2-2 gives the whole variable domain GAGVSQSPSNKVTEKGKDVELRCDPISGHTALYWYRQSLGQGLEFLIYFQGNSAPDKSGLPSDRFSAERTGGSVSTLTIQRTQQEDSAVYLCASSSKPLAGDTGELFFGEGSRLTVL.

The V call is TRBV11-2, the J call TRBJ2-7, with 7 nucleotides matching TRBD1. Germline lookup yields CDR1 SGHAT and CDR2 FQNNGV. Losses at the gene ends were 4 bases for V and 3 bases for J; bases not matched to a gene: 12. CDR3 size: 16 residues. DNA for the CDR3: TGTGCCAGCAGCTCTCCAGGGGGTCCTCGGGACTACGAGCAGTACTTC. Its protein is CASSSPGGPRDYEQYF.

The CDR3 nucleotides are TGTGCCAGCAGTTACTCGAGCGGGGGGGCGTTAGAGACCCAGTACTTC. As protein: CASSYSSGGALETQYF. The chain joins TRBV6-5 to TRBJ2-5; TRBD2 matches at 10 bases. The CDR3 sequence is 16 residues long. CDR1 and CDR2 (germline): MNHEY, SVGAGI. V was clipped by 0 bases and J by 4 bases; unmatched bases: 5.

This clone was seen a single time. This chain connects TRBV20-1 to TRBJ1-2, with 9 bases lining up with TRBD1. Germline V gene lookup returns CDR1 DFQATT and CDR2 SNEGSKA (reference sequence). V shed 3 bases and J 8 bases; nucleotides not matched to a gene: 10. The CDR3 runs 14 residues. CDR3 DNA: TGCAGTGCTAGTCGTGACAGGGGGGCTCGCGGCTACACCTTC. This gives the protein CSASRDRGARGYTF.